This T cell receptor beta chain was recovered during a study of Ad26.COV2.S vaccination and SARS-CoV-2 variants. Looking at the study overall: Ad26.COV2.S given intramuscularly, once or twice 56 days apart.

Documented treatment: around 19 received Ad26.COV2.S at low or high dose, single or two shots; several received placebo; per-sample allocation not given. Material that was analyzed had been drawn on day 63 after the first vaccine or placebo injection. Method: immunoSEQ multiplex PCR; TCRdb's copy keeps in-frame clones and lacks some. Among 200,000 to 300,000 clones listed, roughly nine tenths were seen once. This clone came up a few times. Source: peripheral blood, taken in a trial of Ad26.COV2.S vaccine versus placebo. The sequence was collected from a person aged 18-60 years who received the Ad26.COV2.S COVID-19 vaccine or a placebo.

In DNA, the CDR3 is TGCGCCAGCAGCCCACACTCTAGCGGGGGAACAGATACGCAGTATTTT. It encodes CASSPHSSGGTDTQYF. The J gene is TRBJ2-3, the V gene TRBV5-1, with TRBD2 matching over 10 bases. The CDR3 has 16 residues. The germline V gene has CDR1 SGHRS and CDR2 YFSETQ. J gave up 3 bases and V 4 bases, and 8 bases lay outside the gene matches. The variable domain in full, completed from reference TRBV5-1 and TRBJ2-3, reads KAGVTQTPRYLIKTRGQQVTLSCSPISGHRSVSWYQQTPGQGLQFLFEYFSETQRNKGNFPGRFSGRQFSNSRSEMNVSTLELGDSALYLCASSPHSSGGTDTQYFGPGTRLTVL.